This is a list of T cell receptor beta chains from one sample in a study of blood T cell repertoires in COVID-19. Generated by immunoSEQ multiplex PCR, the TCRdb table keeps only in-frame clones and is missing some. The sample has about 60,000 clones, 65% to 90% seen once; the top ten hold around 18%. Sequenced input: peripheral blood. The receptor set was obtained from a human donor in a cohort sampled during active COVID-19. Both conserved end residues are part of each CDR3. A D gene is named only where the DNA matches it firmly. Rows give clone size only sometimes, using once, few, many, or a class for an expanded clone.

>TRBD1|TRBV5-1|-|TRBJ2-3
TGCGCCAGCACCACAGGGGGAACAGATACGCAGTATTTT
CASTTGGTDTQYF
>-|TRBV7-9|-|TRBJ1-2
TGTGCCAGCAGCCCAGACAGTTTTTATGGCTACACCTTC
CASSPDSFYGYTF
>-|TRBV30|-|TRBJ1-4
TGTGCCTGGAGGGTACAGGGCGATGGAAAACTGTTTTTT
CAWRVQGDGKLFF
>-|TRBV18|-|TRBJ2-4
TGTGCCAGCTCCAACCCGACACCCTTAGCCAAAAACATTCAGTACTTC
CASSNPTPLAKNIQYF
>TRBD1|TRBV10-3|-|TRBJ1-5
TGTGCCACCCGACAGGGGCTCAATCAGCCCCAGCATTTT
CATRQGLNQPQHF
>-|TRBV27|once|TRBJ1-5
TGTGCCAGCAGTTTACACGGGAGTCAGCCCCAGCATTTT
CASSLHGSQPQHF
>-|TRBV29-1|-|TRBJ1-5
TGCAGCGCTGCAGGACAAGGTCAGCCCCAGCATTTT
CSAAGQGQPQHF
>TRBD1|TRBV18|-|TRBJ2-7
TGTGCCAGCTCACCGTTCACCCCGCAGGGGGCTACCTCCTACGAGCAGTACTTC
CASSPFTPQGATSYEQYF
>-|TRBV11-2|-|TRBJ2-5
TGTGCCAGCAGCTCGTCGGACCAAGAGACCCAGTACTTC
CASSSSDQETQYF
>TRBD1|TRBV10-2|-|TRBJ2-2
TGCGCCAGCAAAACCGGGACAGGGGGCACAGGGGAGCTGTTTTTT
CASKTGTGGTGELFF
>TRBD1|TRBV6-2/TRBV6-3|once|TRBJ2-5
TGTGCCAGCAGTTACTCGGACAGGGAGGTGGAGACCCAGTACTTC
CASSYSDREVETQYF
>-|TRBV11-2|-|TRBJ2-7
TGTGCCAGCAGCTTAGTCCGAGGTTCCTACGAGCAGTACTTC
CASSLVRGSYEQYF
>-|TRBV7-2|-|TRBJ1-1
TGTGCCAGCACCCCCCAGGGGCCCTCAGCTTTCTTT
CASTPQGPSAFF
>TRBD1|TRBV10-3|-|TRBJ1-2
TGTGCCATCAGTGAGCCCCGGGACAGGTTGAACTATGGCTACACCTTC
CAISEPRDRLNYGYTF
>TRBD2|TRBV9|-|TRBJ2-7
TGTGCCAGCAGCGTAGCGGCTAGCGGGGGGGTCTACGAGCAGTACTTC
CASSVAASGGVYEQYF
>-|TRBV19|-|TRBJ2-3
TGTGCCAGTAGTTCCGGAGGGGCGGGACGAAATACGCAGTATTTT
CASSSGGAGRNTQYF
>-|TRBV7-2|few|TRBJ1-5
TGTGCCAGCAGCTTAGTACAGAATAGCAATCAGCCCCAGCATTTT
CASSLVQNSNQPQHF
>-|TRBV19|-|TRBJ2-3
TGTGCCAGTAGTACGGGACTCCACACAGATACGCAGTATTTT
CASSTGLHTDTQYF
>-|TRBV5-8|many|TRBJ2-3
TGTGCCAGCAGCTTTGGGAGCGTAATCACAGATACGCAGTATTTT
CASSFGSVITDTQYF
>-|TRBV5-6|-|TRBJ2-5
TGTGCCAGCAGCTTGGACAGGAGGGCCCAGTACTTC
CASSLDRRAQYF
>TRBD1|TRBV12-3/TRBV12-4|-|TRBJ1-2
TGTGCCACCTCCACAGGGGACTATGGCTACACCTTC
CATSTGDYGYTF
>TRBD1|TRBV5-5|-|TRBJ2-7
TGTGCCAGCAGCCCCGCCCGGACAGGGGGTTACGAGCAGTACTTC
CASSPARTGGYEQYF
>-|TRBV6-5|-|TRBJ1-4
TGTGCCAGCAACGTCGGTGAAAAACTGTTTTTT
CASNVGEKLFF
>-|TRBV3-1/TRBV3-2|-|TRBJ1-2
TGTGCCAGCAGACGAGGCAGAGACTATGGCTACACCTTC
CASRRGRDYGYTF
>TRBD1|TRBV19|-|TRBJ2-7
TGTGCCAGTAGGGGGACAGACGGCTACGAGCAGTACTTC
CASRGTDGYEQYF
>-|TRBV6-2/TRBV6-3|-|TRBJ2-1
TGTGCCAGCAGTTACGACGGAGTCTACAATGAGCAGTTCTTC
CASSYDGVYNEQFF
>-|TRBV6-6|-|TRBJ2-1
TGTGCCAGCAGTGCCGCGGGACTCAACTACAATGAGCAGTTCTTC
CASSAAGLNYNEQFF
>TRBD1|TRBV19|-|TRBJ2-1
TGTGCCAGTAGTATCTACGAGGACAGGGGCTATGAGCAGTTCTTC
CASSIYEDRGYEQFF
>-|TRBV4-1|-|TRBJ2-7
TGCGCCAGCAGCCAAGCTCCTGGGCCCCGCTCCTACGAGCAGTACTTC
CASSQAPGPRSYEQYF